These 3 T cell receptor beta chains were sequenced from one sample in a study of CD8+ T cells in alopecia areata. The treatment here: oral pan-JAK inhibitor, 5-10 mg twice daily. Sequencing relied on a cDNA template that was reverse transcribed from extracted RNA. Sequencing used immunoSEQ multiplex PCR; TCRdb keeps in-frame clones, though not all of them. The sample records about 190,000 clones, roughly three fifths being singletons. The source was CD4+ T cells sorted from blood, collected around week 49, from a patient treated with tofacitinib. The receptors shown here come from a human donor with alopecia areata.

CDR3 residues: CASSPWGGETQYF. In nucleotides, the CDR3 is TGTGCCAGCAGTCCGTGGGGGGGAGAGACCCAGTACTTC. The chain employs TRBV27 and TRBJ2-5; 7 nucleotides line up with TRBD2. With 5 bases clipped from V and 4 bases from J, the junction kept 4 bases outside the gene matches. The CDR3 covers 13 residues. CDR1 is MNHEY and CDR2 is SMNVEV in the germline V gene (reference sequence).

This clone has more than one count but fewer than ten. DNA for the CDR3: TGTGCCTCCTCACGACAACCTCTCGGGGCCAACGTCCTGACTTTC. This codes for CASSRQPLGANVLTF. The V gene is TRBV6-5, the J gene TRBJ2-6, with D unclear. CDR1 is MNHEY, CDR2 SVGAGI, per germline. V was pared by 11 bases and J by 4 bases, with 18 bases between. The length of the CDR3 is 15 residues.

Comments on this clone: Because it lacks the conserved phenylalanine or tryptophan at the end, this CDR3 is likely a read error. This chain uses TRBV4-3 with TRBJ2-7; D call uncertain. The CDR3 runs to 15 residues. Trimming removed 1 base at V and 7 bases at J, with 17 bases between. Germline CDR1 is LGHNA and CDR2 is YSLEER. The CDR3 spells CASSQVRRGALEQYL. The CDR3 DNA sequence: TGCGCCAGCAGCCAAGTTAGGCGCGGCGCTCTAGAGCAGTACCTC.